This T cell receptor beta chain was identified during a study of cytotoxic CD8 clonotypes in ibrutinib-treated CLL. CDR1 and CDR2 from the germline V gene are GTSNPN and SVGIG (reference sequence). The CDR3 is made up of 13 amino acids. Trimming at V came to 4 bases and at J to 2 bases, leaving 3 bases not matched to a gene. The protocol was immunoSEQ multiplex PCR, while the TCRdb copy is restricted to in-frame clones and leaves out a portion. There are around 300,000 clones in the sample; roughly 85% occur only once, and over 6.5% lies in the top ten. The clonotype was recovered from a human donor with chronic lymphocytic leukemia. The genes are TRBV30 and TRBJ2-7; 9 nucleotides agree with TRBD1. Specimen: PBMCs, collected before ibrutinib treatment. The CDR3: CAWTTGGPYEQYF. DNA for the CDR3: TGTGCCTGGACGACAGGGGGTCCCTACGAGCAGTACTTC. Together with reference TRBV30 and TRBJ2-7, the CDR3 gives the full variable domain: SQTIHQWPATLVQPVGSPLSLECTVEGTSNPNLYWYRQAAGRGLQLLFYSVGIGQISSEVPQNLSASRPQDRQFILSSKKLLLSDSGFYLCAWTTGGPYEQYFGPGTRLTVT.